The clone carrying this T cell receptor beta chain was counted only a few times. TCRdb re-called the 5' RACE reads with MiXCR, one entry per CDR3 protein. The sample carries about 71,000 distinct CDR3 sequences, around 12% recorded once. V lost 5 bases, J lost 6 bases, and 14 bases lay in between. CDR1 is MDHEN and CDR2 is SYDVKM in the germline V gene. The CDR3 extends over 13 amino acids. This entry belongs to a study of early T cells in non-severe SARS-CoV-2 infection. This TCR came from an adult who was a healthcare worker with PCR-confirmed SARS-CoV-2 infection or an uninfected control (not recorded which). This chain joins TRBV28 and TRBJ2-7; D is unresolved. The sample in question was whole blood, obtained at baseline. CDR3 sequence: CASSNQRVSEQYF. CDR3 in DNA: TGTGCCAGCAGTAATCAAAGGGTGTCCGAGCAGTACTTC.